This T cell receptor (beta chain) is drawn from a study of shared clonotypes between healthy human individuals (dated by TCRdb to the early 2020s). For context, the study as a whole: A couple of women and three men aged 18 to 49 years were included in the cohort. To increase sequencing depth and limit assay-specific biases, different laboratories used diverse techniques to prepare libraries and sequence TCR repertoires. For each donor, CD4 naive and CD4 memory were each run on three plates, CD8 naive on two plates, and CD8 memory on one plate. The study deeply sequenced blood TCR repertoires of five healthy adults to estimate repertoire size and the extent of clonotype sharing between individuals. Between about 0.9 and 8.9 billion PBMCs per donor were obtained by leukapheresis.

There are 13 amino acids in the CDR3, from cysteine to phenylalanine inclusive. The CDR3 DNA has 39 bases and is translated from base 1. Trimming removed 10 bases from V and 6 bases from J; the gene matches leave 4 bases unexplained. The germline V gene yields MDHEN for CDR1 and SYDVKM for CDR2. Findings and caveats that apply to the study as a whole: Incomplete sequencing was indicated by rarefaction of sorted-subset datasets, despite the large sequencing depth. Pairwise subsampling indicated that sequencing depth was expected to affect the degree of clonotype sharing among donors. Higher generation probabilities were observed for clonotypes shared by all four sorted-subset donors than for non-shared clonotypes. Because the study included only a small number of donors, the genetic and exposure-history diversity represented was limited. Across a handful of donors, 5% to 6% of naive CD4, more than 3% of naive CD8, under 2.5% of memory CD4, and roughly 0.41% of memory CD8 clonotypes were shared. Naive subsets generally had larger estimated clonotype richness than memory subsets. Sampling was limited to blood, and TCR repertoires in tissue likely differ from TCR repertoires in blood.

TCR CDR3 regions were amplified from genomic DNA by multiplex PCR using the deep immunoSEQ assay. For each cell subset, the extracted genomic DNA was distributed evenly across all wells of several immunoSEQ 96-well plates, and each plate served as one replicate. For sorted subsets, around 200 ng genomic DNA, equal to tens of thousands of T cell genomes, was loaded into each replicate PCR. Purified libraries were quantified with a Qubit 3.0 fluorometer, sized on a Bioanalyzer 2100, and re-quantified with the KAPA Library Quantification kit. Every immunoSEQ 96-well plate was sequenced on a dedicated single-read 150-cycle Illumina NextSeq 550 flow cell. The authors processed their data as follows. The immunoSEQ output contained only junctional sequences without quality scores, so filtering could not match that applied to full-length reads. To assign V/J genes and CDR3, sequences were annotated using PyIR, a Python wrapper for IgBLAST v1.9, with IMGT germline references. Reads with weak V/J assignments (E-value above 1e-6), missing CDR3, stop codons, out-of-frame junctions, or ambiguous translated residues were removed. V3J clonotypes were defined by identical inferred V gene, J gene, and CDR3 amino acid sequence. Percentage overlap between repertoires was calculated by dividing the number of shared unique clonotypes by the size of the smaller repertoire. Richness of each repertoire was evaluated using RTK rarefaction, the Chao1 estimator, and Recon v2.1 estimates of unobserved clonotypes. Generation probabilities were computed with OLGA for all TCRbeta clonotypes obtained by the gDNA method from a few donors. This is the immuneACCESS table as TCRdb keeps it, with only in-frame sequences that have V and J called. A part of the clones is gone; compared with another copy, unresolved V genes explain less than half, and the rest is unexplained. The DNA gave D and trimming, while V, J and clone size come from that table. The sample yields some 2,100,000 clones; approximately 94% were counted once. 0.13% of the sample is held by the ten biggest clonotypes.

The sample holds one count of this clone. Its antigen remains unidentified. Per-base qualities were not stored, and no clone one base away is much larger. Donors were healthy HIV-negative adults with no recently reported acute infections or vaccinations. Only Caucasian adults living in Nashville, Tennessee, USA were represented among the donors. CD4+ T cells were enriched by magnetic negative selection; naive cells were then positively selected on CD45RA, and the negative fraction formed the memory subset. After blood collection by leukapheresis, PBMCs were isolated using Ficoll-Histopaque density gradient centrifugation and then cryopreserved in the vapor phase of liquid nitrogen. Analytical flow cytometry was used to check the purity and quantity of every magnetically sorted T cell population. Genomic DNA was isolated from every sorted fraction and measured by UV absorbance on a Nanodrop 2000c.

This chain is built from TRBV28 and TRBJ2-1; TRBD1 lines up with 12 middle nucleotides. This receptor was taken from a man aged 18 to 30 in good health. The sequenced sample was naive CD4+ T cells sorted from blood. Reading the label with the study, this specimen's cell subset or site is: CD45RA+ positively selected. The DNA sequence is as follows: TGTGCCACGGGACAGGGGGCGATCAATGAGCAGTTCTTC. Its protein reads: CATGQGAINEQFF.